The sequence of this T cell receptor (beta chain) was determined in a study of blood T cells in healthy people across ages. V dropped 1 base and J dropped 6 bases, with 11 bases sitting between them. The CDR3 has 14 residues. Germline V gene data show CDR1 as SGHTA and CDR2 as FQGNSA. This clonotype has more than one count but fewer than ten. The use of a sample-barcoded 5' primer and a J-beta primer mix characterized a second PCR of about 6 to 11 cycles. TCRdb re-called the 5' RACE reads through MiXCR, storing one row per CDR3 protein. The sample lists 1.5 million to 2 million distinct CDR3 sequences; just under 50% were seen once. Every donor gave ten milliliters of peripheral blood.

The V and J genes are TRBV7-2 and TRBJ2-3; D not certain. Sample: blood. The clonotype comes from a woman aged 40 to 49 in good health. CDR3 region: CASSLDHSSDTQYF. The CDR3 bases are TGTGCCAGCAGCTTAGACCATTCCTCGGATACGCAGTATTTT.